A single T cell receptor beta chain is shown here with its context. The sample belongs to a study of cytomegalovirus exposure and HLA in healthy donors. Measured with immunoSEQ multiplex PCR; TCRdb has only the in-frame clones, and not every one. This table holds about 82,000 clones, 85% to 95% found once. The source material was PBMCs. This receptor was taken from a man younger than 35 in good health and CMV-seronegative.

The CDR3 DNA is TGTGCCAGCAGGGTTGAGGGAACAGATACGCAGTATTTT. Translated, it gives CASRVEGTDTQYF. The chain uses TRBV7-9 and TRBJ2-3, with D possibly being TRBD2 (5 bases). CDR3 length: 13 residues. Germline V gene sequence: CDR1 SEHNR, CDR2 FQNEAQ (reference sequence). V was clipped by 6 bases and J by 3 bases, with 10 bases between them.